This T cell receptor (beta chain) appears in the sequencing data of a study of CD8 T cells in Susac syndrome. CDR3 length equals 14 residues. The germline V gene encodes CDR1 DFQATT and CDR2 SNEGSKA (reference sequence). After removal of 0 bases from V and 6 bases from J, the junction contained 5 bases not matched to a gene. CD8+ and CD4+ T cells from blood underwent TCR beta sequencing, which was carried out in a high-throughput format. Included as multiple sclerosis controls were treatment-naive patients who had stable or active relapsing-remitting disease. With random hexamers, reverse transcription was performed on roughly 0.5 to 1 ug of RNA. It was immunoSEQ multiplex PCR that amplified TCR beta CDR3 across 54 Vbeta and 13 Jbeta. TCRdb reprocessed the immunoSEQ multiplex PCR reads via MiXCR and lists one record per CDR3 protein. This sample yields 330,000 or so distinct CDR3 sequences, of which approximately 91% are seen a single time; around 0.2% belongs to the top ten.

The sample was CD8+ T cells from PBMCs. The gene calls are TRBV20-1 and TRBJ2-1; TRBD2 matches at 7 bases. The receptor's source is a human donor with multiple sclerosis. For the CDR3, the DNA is TGCAGTGCTAGAGATATCGGCGGGAGCAATGAGCAGTTCTTC. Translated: CSARDIGGSNEQFF.